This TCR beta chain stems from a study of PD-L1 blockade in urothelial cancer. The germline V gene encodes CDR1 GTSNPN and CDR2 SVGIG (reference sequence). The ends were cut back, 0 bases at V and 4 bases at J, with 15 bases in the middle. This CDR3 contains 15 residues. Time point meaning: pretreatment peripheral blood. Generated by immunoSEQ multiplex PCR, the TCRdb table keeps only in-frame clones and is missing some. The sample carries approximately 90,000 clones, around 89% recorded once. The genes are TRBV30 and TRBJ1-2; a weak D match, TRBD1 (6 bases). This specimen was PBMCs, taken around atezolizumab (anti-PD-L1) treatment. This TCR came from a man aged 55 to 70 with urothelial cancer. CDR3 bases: TGTGCCTGGAGTGTAACGAGGGGGGGGCTCTATGGCTACACCTTC. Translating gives CAWSVTRGGLYGYTF.